What follows are 5 T cell receptor beta chains derived from one specimen sequenced in a study of cytomegalovirus exposure and HLA in healthy donors. Measured with immunoSEQ multiplex PCR; TCRdb has only the in-frame clones, and not every one. The sample consists of more than 120,000 clones, approximately 90% of them appearing once. The sample was PBMCs. The receptors originated from a man younger than 35 in good health and CMV-seropositive.

V is TRBV9 and J is TRBJ2-3; D is ambiguous. This CDR3 is 16 amino acids long. The V end lost 1 base, the J end lost 0 bases, and 12 bases lay between the germline ends. Germline loops: CDR1 SGDLS, CDR2 YYNGEE. CDR3 in DNA: TGTGCCAGCAGCGTATTTGCGGTTGGAAGCACAGATACGCAGTATTTT. Protein: CASSVFAVGSTDTQYF.

The rearrangement links TRBV5-6 to TRBJ2-7; possible D gene TRBD2, 6 bases. The germline CDR1 and CDR2 sequences are SGHDT and YYEEEE. The CDR3 has 16 residues. Trimming cost V 3 bases and J 0 bases, with 16 bases left between them. The CDR3 spells CASSSPDYRSSYEQYF. CDR3 nucleotides: TGTGCCAGCAGCTCACCGGACTACCGGAGCTCCTACGAGCAGTACTTC. The full variable domain, in which reference TRBV5-6 and TRBJ2-7 provide the parts outside the CDR3, is DAGVTQSPTHLIKTRGQQVTLRCSPKSGHDTVSWYQQALGQGPQFIFQYYEEEERQRGNFPDRFSGHQFPNYSSELNVNALLLGDSALYLCASSSPDYRSSYEQYFGPGTRLTVT.

This rearrangement joins TRBV10-1 to TRBJ2-6; D not certain. This CDR3 is built from 14 residues. From germline, CDR1 is WNHNN and CDR2 SYGVQD (reference sequence). Trimming took off 5 bases at V and 0 bases at J, with 5 bases between the two ends. This CDR3 reads CASSSGSGANVLTF. In DNA, the CDR3 is TGCGCCAGCAGTTCGGGCTCTGGGGCCAACGTCCTGACTTTC.

This chain uses TRBV29-1 with TRBJ1-1; D unclear. CDR1 is SQVTM and CDR2 is ANQGSEA in the germline V gene. V gave up 4 bases and J gave up 4 bases, with 10 bases separating them. The CDR3 has 12 residues. CDR3 loop: CSVAKSGTEAFF. The CDR3 nucleotides read TGCAGCGTTGCCAAATCGGGCACTGAAGCTTTCTTT. Full variable domain (remainder filled in from reference TRBV29-1 and TRBJ1-1): SAVISQKPSRDICQRGTSLTIQCQVDSQVTMMFWYRQQPGQSLTLIATANQGSEATYESGFVIDKFPISRPNLTFSTLTVSNMSPEDSSIYLCSVAKSGTEAFFGQGTRLTVV.

This clone was seen only once. The rearrangement links TRBV19 to TRBJ1-2; D perhaps matches TRBD1 (6 bases). The germline V gene has CDR1 LNHDA and CDR2 SQIVND (reference sequence). The CDR3 spans 14 residues. V gave up 4 bases and J gave up 4 bases, with 13 bases separating them. The CDR3 loop is CASSTPQGLYGYTF. In DNA, the CDR3 is TGTGCCAGTAGTACCCCCCAGGGGCTCTATGGCTACACCTTC.